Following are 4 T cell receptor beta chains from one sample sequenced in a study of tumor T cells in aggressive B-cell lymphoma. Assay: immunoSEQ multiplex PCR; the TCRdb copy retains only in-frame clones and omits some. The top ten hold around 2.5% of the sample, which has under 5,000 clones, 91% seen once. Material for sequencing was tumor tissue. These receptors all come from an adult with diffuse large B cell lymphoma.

The CDR3 reads CASSYSNAGTQYF. The CDR3 DNA reads TGTGCCAGCAGTTACTCGAATGCCGGTACGCAGTATTTT. The rearrangement uses TRBV6-5 and TRBJ2-3; unclear D gene. Trimming stripped 0 bases from V and 8 bases from J, with 9 bases between. CDR1 is MNHEY and CDR2 is SVGAGI in the germline V gene. This CDR3 region has 13 residues.

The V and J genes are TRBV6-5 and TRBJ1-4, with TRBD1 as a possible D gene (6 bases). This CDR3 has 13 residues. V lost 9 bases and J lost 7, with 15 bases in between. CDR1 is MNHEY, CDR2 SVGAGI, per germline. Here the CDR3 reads CASRIQGSEKLFF. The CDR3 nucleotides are TGTGCCAGTCGAATACAGGGATCTGAAAAACTGTTTTTT.

As DNA, the CDR3 is TGTGCCAGCAGATATAGCGGGAGGGGCGAGCAGTACTTC. Its translation: CASRYSGRGEQYF. The chain employs TRBV6-5 and TRBJ2-7; 11 positions match TRBD2. Trimming removed 6 bases from V and 6 bases from J; junction bases left unmatched: 4. Germline CDR1 reads MNHEY; CDR2 reads SVGAGI. The CDR3 covers 13 residues.

CDR3 amino acids: CASSVGYRNEQFF. The CDR3, as DNA: TGTGCCAGCAGCGTAGGTTATCGCAATGAGCAGTTCTTC. This chain connects TRBV9 to TRBJ2-1, with unresolved D. CDR3 length: 13 residues. V lost 0 bases and J 6 bases, leaving 7 bases between the germline ends. In germline, CDR1 is SGDLS, CDR2 YYNGEE. Based on the CDR3 plus reference TRBV9 and TRBJ2-1, the full variable domain is DSGVTQTPKHLITATGQRVTLRCSPRSGDLSVYWYQQSLDQGLQFLIQYYNGEERAKGNILERFSAQQFPDLHSELNLSSLELGDSALYFCASSVGYRNEQFFGPGTRLTVL.